Each of the 26 T cell receptor beta chains below was sequenced from the same sample in a study of blood T cell repertoires in COVID-19. Repertoires were generated with immunoSEQ multiplex PCR, while TCRdb's copy carries only in-frame clones and drops some. The repertoire holds roughly 350,000 clones, with roughly 89% as singletons. Material for sequencing was peripheral blood. Every receptor here comes from a woman aged 18-30 years who had recovered from COVID-19.

The genes are TRBV29-1 and TRBJ1-2; 7 nucleotides agree with TRBD1. Per the germline V gene, CDR1 is SQVTM and CDR2 is ANQGSEA. V trimming: 7 bases; J trimming: 7 bases; junction bases outside the gene matches: 9. CDR3 size: 12 residues. CDR3 DNA sequence: TGCAGCGACGGCTACAGGGGTGGTGGCTACACCTTC. Translating gives CSDGYRGGGYTF.

The CDR3 sequence is CASSLAPGTGVTGELFF. The CDR3 nucleotides are TGTGCCAGCAGCTTAGCCCCCGGGACAGGAGTCACCGGGGAGCTGTTTTTT. V gene TRBV11-2 combines with J gene TRBJ2-2; 8 bases map to TRBD1. With 1 base clipped from V and 4 bases from J, the junction kept 8 bases outside the gene matches. Germline values: CDR1 SGHAT, CDR2 FQNNGV. CDR3 length: 17 residues.

Only one count was recorded for this clone. The chain employs TRBV24-1 and TRBJ1-1; TRBD1 aligns across 11 bases. The CDR3 has 17 residues. Per germline, CDR1 KGHDR and CDR2 SFDVKD. The trim removed 4 bases at V and 7 bases at J, leaving 13 bases unmatched. The DNA of the CDR3 is TGTGCCACCAGTGAGGGTGGACAGGGGGCCGGGGTGAATGAAGCTTTCTTT. Translating it yields CATSEGGQGAGVNEAFF.

V usage is TRBV12-3 or TRBV12-4 and J usage is TRBJ2-1; 7 bases map to TRBD1. This CDR3 is built from 13 residues. The V segment lost 5 bases and the J segment 7 bases; nucleotides outside the gene matches: 5. DNA of the CDR3: TGTGCCAGCAGTGCGGGCAGGGGGAATGAGCAGTTCTTC. As protein: CASSAGRGNEQFF.

The rearrangement links TRBV10-3 to TRBJ2-7, with TRBD2 matching 9 bases. The CDR3 is 14 amino acids. CDR1 is ENHRY, CDR2 SYGVKD, per germline. With 4 bases clipped from V and 6 bases from J, the junction kept 7 bases outside the gene matches. The CDR3 sequence is CAISGRTAGGEQYV. CDR3 nucleotides: TGTGCCATCAGTGGGAGGACAGCGGGGGGCGAGCAGTACGTC.

This sequence joins TRBV10-2 and TRBJ2-7; 8 positions agree with TRBD2. V was pared by 5 bases and J by 6 bases, with 0 bases of the junction left unmatched. The CDR3 is 11 amino acids. The germline V gene has CDR1 WSHSY and CDR2 SAAADI. CDR3 nucleotides: TGCGCCAGCAGTAGCGGGGGCGAGCAGTACGTC. Translation gives CASSSGGEQYV.

The chain uses TRBV12-3 or TRBV12-4 and TRBJ1-4; D not certain. V lost 5 bases, J lost 8 bases, and 9 bases lay in between. The CDR3 consists of 12 residues. In nucleotides, the CDR3 is TGTGCCAGCAGTCCGTTCGAGGAAAAACTGTTTTTT. It translates to CASSPFEEKLFF.

The chain employs TRBV27 and TRBJ1-6, with TRBD1 matching 9 bases. Germline CDR1 is MNHEY and CDR2 is SMNVEV (reference sequence). The J segment lost 10 bases and the V segment lost 6 bases, leaving 7 bases of the junction unmatched. The CDR3 has 14 residues. The CDR3 nucleotides are TGTGCCAGCAGCCCGGACAGGGGCCGATCACCCCTCCACTTT. It specifies CASSPDRGRSPLHF.

The chain uses TRBV2 and TRBJ2-7, with 10 bases that match TRBD2. Germline lookup yields CDR1 SNHLY and CDR2 FYNNEI. The junction had 5 bases not matched to a gene; V was cut back by 8 bases and J by 4 bases. This CDR3 is 13 amino acids long. The CDR3 nucleotides are TGTGCCAGCCAGCGACTAGCGGGTTACGAGCAGTACGTC. Protein product: CASQRLAGYEQYV.

The chain links TRBV10-3 to TRBJ2-3, with 11 bases that match TRBD2. After removal of 6 bases from V and 3 bases from J, the junction contained 5 bases not matched to a gene. The CDR3 spans 15 residues. Germline values: CDR1 ENHRY, CDR2 SYGVKD. CDR3 loop: CAIRTSGMRTDTQYF. For the CDR3, the DNA is TGTGCCATCAGGACTAGCGGGATGAGGACAGATACGCAGTATTTT.

The chain is built from TRBV5-4 and TRBJ2-7; TRBD2 is a possible D gene (5 bases). The CDR3 extends over 14 amino acids. Germline values: CDR1 SGHNT, CDR2 YYREEE (reference sequence). V was shortened by 2 bases and J by 2 bases, with 11 bases between the two germline ends. The CDR3 nucleotides read TGTGCCAGCAGCTTCGAGACGGGAACCTACGAGCAGTACGTC. This encodes CASSFETGTYEQYV.

The chain is built from TRBV2 and TRBJ1-5, with TRBD1 matching 8 bases. The CDR3 spans 15 residues. V was pared by 0 bases and J by 8 bases, with 6 bases of the junction left unmatched. CDR1 is SNHLY and CDR2 is FYNNEI in the germline V gene. CDR3 loop: CASSEASRGREPQHF. CDR3 in DNA: TGTGCCAGCAGTGAAGCTAGCAGGGGGCGGGAGCCCCAGCATTTT.

The chain carries TRBV5-5 and TRBJ1-3, with D perhaps matching TRBD1 (5 bases). The germline gives CDR1 SGHKS, CDR2 YYEKEE (reference sequence). V was clipped by 0 bases and J by 2 bases, with 9 bases between them. This CDR3 has 15 residues. The CDR3 sequence is CASSLGQGPGNTIYF. The CDR3, as DNA: TGTGCCAGCAGCTTGGGGCAGGGCCCTGGAAACACCATATATTTT.

The V gene is TRBV19, the J gene TRBJ2-7; 11 positions match TRBD1. The CDR3 length is 15 residues. The trim removed 6 bases at V and 3 bases at J, leaving 7 bases unmatched. Germline CDR1 is LNHDA and CDR2 is SQIVND (reference sequence). CDR3 in DNA: TGTGCCAGTAGCATTTCGGGGACAGGGGGCTACGAGCAGTACGTC. Translated, it gives CASSISGTGGYEQYV.

The chain has TRBV7-2 and TRBJ1-2; no definite D call. Trimming took 7 bases from V and 4 from J, leaving 19 bases between them. CDR1 and CDR2 from the germline V gene are SGHTA and FQGNSA. The CDR3 extends over 15 amino acids. The CDR3 DNA is TGTGCCAGCAACCCTCCCCCGGGTAGTAGCTATGGCTACACCTTC. It yields the protein CASNPPPGSSYGYTF.

The chain couples TRBV30 to TRBJ1-5, with TRBD1 matching 7 bases. The germline V gene encodes CDR1 GTSNPN and CDR2 SVGIG (reference sequence). J gave up 7 bases and V 0 bases, and 6 bases lay outside the gene matches. CDR3 length equals 14 residues. The CDR3 nucleotides read TGTGCCTGGAGTGTTGACAGGGAAGTGCAGCCCCAGCATTTT. Protein product: CAWSVDREVQPQHF.

The genes are TRBV7-2 and TRBJ1-1, with D possibly being TRBD1 (5 bases). The V and J ends lost 2 bases and 4 bases respectively, with 8 bases between them. The CDR3 covers 13 residues. Germline CDR1 is SGHTA and CDR2 is FQGNSA. The CDR3 loop is CASSLRGFTEAFF. CDR3 in DNA: TGTGCCAGCAGCTTAAGGGGTTTCACTGAAGCTTTCTTT.

V gene TRBV18 combines with J gene TRBJ1-4; possible D gene TRBD1, 6 bases. In germline, CDR1 is KGHSH, CDR2 LQKENI. With 1 base removed from V and 8 bases from J, the gap between germline ends came to 14 bases. This CDR3 contains 15 residues. CDR3 nucleotide sequence: TGTGCCAGCTCACCACTAGGCAGGGGCCACGAAAAACTGTTTTTT. Translated, it gives CASSPLGRGHEKLFF.

The chain is built from TRBV11-3 and TRBJ1-2, with 7 positions matching TRBD1. Germline CDR1 is SGHNT and CDR2 is YENEEA. V lost 3 bases, J lost 4 bases, and 11 bases stayed unmatched. This CDR3 region has 16 residues. The DNA of the CDR3 is TGTGCCAGCAGCTTTACAGGGGCAGAAGAGGGCTATGGCTACACCTTC. It is translated as CASSFTGAEEGYGYTF.

A single count supports this clone. The chain has TRBV25-1 and TRBJ1-1; perhaps TRBD1 as D (6 bases). Deletions cut 4 bases from V and 0 bases from J, with 9 bases between. The CDR3 length is 14 residues. CDR1 is MGHDK and CDR2 is SYGVNS in the germline V gene. CDR3 in DNA: TGTGCCAGCAGTGCAGGGGTCTTGAACACTGAAGCTTTCTTT. This codes for CASSAGVLNTEAFF.

This chain links TRBV27 with TRBJ1-5; TRBD1 matches 7 bases. CDR1 is MNHEY and CDR2 is SMNVEV in the germline V gene (reference sequence). Unmatched junction bases numbered 7, after V lost 4 bases and J lost 4 bases. The CDR3 totals 15 residues. The CDR3 coding sequence is TGTGCCAGCAGTTATGGGATGGGACAGAATCAGCCCCAGCATTTT. Its protein is CASSYGMGQNQPQHF.

This clone was observed a single time. The CDR3 sequence is CASSPRESSGHTDTQYF. For the CDR3, the DNA is TGTGCCAGCAGCCCAAGGGAGAGTAGCGGGCACACAGATACGCAGTATTTT. This chain joins TRBV7-8 and TRBJ2-3; TRBD2 agrees at 7 bases. This CDR3 has 17 amino acids. From germline, CDR1 is SGHVS and CDR2 FQNEAQ. The V gene end was trimmed by 5 bases and the J gene end by 2 bases; junction bases not matched to a gene: 13.

The chain recombines TRBV7-2 with TRBJ2-1; D might be TRBD1 (5 bases). Trimming pared 5 bases from V and 4 bases from J, leaving 15 bases between. In germline, CDR1 is SGHTA, CDR2 FQGNSA. The length of the CDR3 is 15 residues. In nucleotides, the CDR3 is TGTGCCAGCAGCGACGCCCGACAGCTTTACAATGAGCAGTTCTTC. Protein product: CASSDARQLYNEQFF.

The chain couples TRBV10-2 to TRBJ2-5, with 10 bases matching TRBD2. The J segment lost 5 bases and the V segment lost 3 bases, leaving 9 bases of the junction unmatched. Germline V gene data show CDR1 as WSHSY and CDR2 as SAAADI. This CDR3 region has 16 residues. The CDR3 loop reads CASSESILAGRETQYF. CDR3 coding DNA: TGCGCCAGCAGTGAAAGTATACTAGCGGGAAGGGAGACCCAGTACTTC.

The chain uses TRBV7-9 and TRBJ2-5; D is unclear. Trimming cost V 5 bases and J 6 bases, with 4 bases left between them. The CDR3 is 10 amino acids. Germline assignment: CDR1 SEHNR and CDR2 FQNEAQ (reference sequence). The DNA of the CDR3 is TGTGCCAGCAGCGCGAAGACCCAGTACTTC. The encoded protein is CASSAKTQYF.

The V call is TRBV6-2 or TRBV6-3, the J call TRBJ1-1; no definite D call. Deletions cut 3 bases from V and 0 bases from J, with 17 bases between. The CDR3 is 17 amino acids. Germline V gene lookup returns CDR1 MNHEY and CDR2 SVGEGT. DNA of the CDR3: TGTGCCAGCAGTTATCGTATTAACCTGCGTATGAACACTGAAGCTTTCTTT. Translated, it gives CASSYRINLRMNTEAFF.